The clone carrying this TCR beta chain was seen ten or more times. The antigen is not known. The read finishes 3 residues shy of the CDR3 end, and the germline J gene is used to complete it. Per germline, CDR1 SGHDN and CDR2 FVKESK. The CDR3 has 14 residues. These data belong to a study of T cell clonality in common variable immunodeficiency. Study-wide findings and caveats: Fewer deletions and N-nucleotide insertions were reportedly seen in common variable immunodeficiency TCR beta sequences. Compared with healthy controls, CVID subjects showed increased TCRbeta clonality, mostly in about a third.

CVID and control samples used equivalent genomic DNA input. Clones were sequenced by immunoSEQ multiplex PCR, and TCRdb holds only the in-frame ones, with some missing. The sample contains roughly 52,000 clones, none of them singletons. The V gene is TRBV14, the J gene TRBJ1-1; the match to TRBD1 covers 7 bases. The sample consisted of peripheral blood mononuclear cells. The origin of this receptor is a person between 18 and 75 years old in good health. The CDR3 protein is CASSRYNPRDSAFF. Incomplete CDR3 DNA: TGTGCCAGCAGCCGATATAACCCCCGGGACAGC. Full variable domain (missing parts from reference TRBV14 and TRBJ1-1): EAGVTQFPSHSVIEKGQTVTLRCDPISGHDNLYWYRRVMGKEIKFLLHFVKESKQDESGMPNNRFLAERTGGTYSTLKVQPAELEDSGVYFCASSRYNPRDSAFFGQGTRLTVV.